Each of the 29 T cell receptor beta chains below was sequenced from the same sample in a study of T cell responses to AZD1222 COVID-19 vaccine. Repertoires were generated with immunoSEQ multiplex PCR, while TCRdb's copy carries only in-frame clones and drops some. The table counts around 140,000 clones; 2.2% lies in the top ten. Sequenced material: peripheral blood. Receptor source: an adult in good health.

This chain uses TRBV19 with TRBJ2-7, with 11 bases matching TRBD1. Germline V gives CDR1 LNHDA, CDR2 SQIVND (reference sequence). Losses at the gene ends were 8 bases for V and 3 bases for J; bases not matched to a gene: 12. The CDR3 is made up of 16 amino acids. CDR3 DNA: TGTGCCAGTCAACGTACGGGGACAGGGGGGGTCTACGAGCAGTACTTC. Its protein is CASQRTGTGGVYEQYF.

This sequence joins TRBV28 and TRBJ1-5, with D possibly being TRBD1 (5 bases). V lost 2 bases to trimming and J lost 2 bases, with 10 bases between them. The germline V gene has CDR1 MDHEN and CDR2 SYDVKM. This CDR3 is 15 amino acids long. The CDR3 loop is CASSLRGKGNQPQHF. The CDR3 DNA is TGTGCCAGCAGTTTAAGGGGCAAAGGCAATCAGCCCCAGCATTTT.

The V gene is TRBV5-1, the J gene TRBJ2-1; 10 bases are a match to TRBD2. The CDR3 runs 15 residues. Per the germline V gene, CDR1 is SGHRS and CDR2 is YFSETQ. V gave up 4 bases and J gave up 5 bases; unmatched junction bases: 6. In DNA, the CDR3 is TGCGCCAGCAGCACTCTAGCGGGGGCCCACAATGAGCAGTTCTTC. It codes for CASSTLAGAHNEQFF. The full variable domain, rest sourced from reference TRBV5-1 and TRBJ2-1, is KAGVTQTPRYLIKTRGQQVTLSCSPISGHRSVSWYQQTPGQGLQFLFEYFSETQRNKGNFPGRFSGRQFSNSRSEMNVSTLELGDSALYLCASSTLAGAHNEQFFGPGTRLTVL.

The V and J genes are TRBV30 and TRBJ2-1, with D possibly TRBD2 on 5 matching bases. Per germline, CDR1 GTSNPN and CDR2 SVGIG (reference sequence). The CDR3 loop spans 11 amino acids. V lost 1 base and J 9 bases, leaving 7 bases between the germline ends. CDR3 nucleotide sequence: TGTGCCTGGAGTGGTGAGGGTGAGCAGTTCTTC. Amino acids: CAWSGEGEQFF.

The rearrangement joins TRBV29-1 to TRBJ2-5, with D unclear. The germline V and J ends were trimmed by 3 bases and 5 bases, with 4 bases remaining between them. Germline assignment: CDR1 SQVTM and CDR2 ANQGSEA. The CDR3 length is 10 residues. CDR3 in DNA: TGCAGCGTTGAGAGGGAGACCCAGTACTTC. This gives the protein CSVERETQYF.

The CDR3 DNA reads TGCAGCGTGAAACAGGGGGCGGGTTCACCCCTCCACTTT. Protein: CSVKQGAGSPLHF. This sequence joins TRBV29-1 and TRBJ1-6; TRBD1 aligns across 9 bases. The J segment lost 9 bases and the V segment lost 6 bases, leaving 6 bases of the junction unmatched. Per the germline V gene, CDR1 is SQVTM and CDR2 is ANQGSEA. The CDR3 extends over 13 amino acids.

DNA for the CDR3: TGTGCCAGTAGTATGAGCTACGGGGAGCTGTTTTTT. Translation gives CASSMSYGELFF. The chain uses TRBV19 and TRBJ2-2; D unclear. The CDR3 contains 12 residues. Trimming took off 3 bases at V and 7 bases at J, with 6 bases between the two ends. CDR1 is LNHDA and CDR2 is SQIVND in the germline V gene (reference sequence).

The genes are TRBV2 and TRBJ1-3; D might be TRBD1 (5 bases). Germline V gene data show CDR1 as SNHLY and CDR2 as FYNNEI. V was cut by 7 bases and J by 2 bases, with 15 bases left in between. The CDR3 totals 15 residues. The CDR3 DNA sequence: TGTGCCAGCACCCCTCTACGGGGCGCTGGAAACACCATATATTTT. Protein: CASTPLRGAGNTIYF.

V and J are TRBV7-2 and TRBJ2-1; TRBD2 aligns across 9 bases. The ends lost 4 bases at V and 3 bases at J; junction bases unmatched: 4. Looked up from germline, CDR1 is SGHTA and CDR2 is FQGNSA. This CDR3 is 15 amino acids long. The CDR3 bases are TGTGCCAGCAGCTCCGGACTAGCGCTCTACAATGAGCAGTTCTTC. This sequence encodes CASSSGLALYNEQFF.

This rearrangement joins TRBV3-1 (or the pseudogene TRBV3-2) to TRBJ1-2; D is undetermined. Trimming cost V 4 bases and J 2 bases, with 17 bases left between them. The germline CDR1 and CDR2 sequences are LGHDT and YNNKEL (reference sequence). This CDR3 region has 16 residues. The CDR3 is CASSPIRGAANYGYTF. The CDR3 DNA reads TGTGCCAGCAGCCCCATACGCGGAGCGGCCAACTATGGCTACACCTTC.

The CDR3 region has the DNA TGCGCCAGCAGCCAAGCCGGCAGGGGCTATGGCTACACCTTC. Residues: CASSQAGRGYGYTF. V is TRBV4-3 and J is TRBJ1-2; D perhaps matches TRBD1 (6 bases). From germline, CDR1 is LGHNA and CDR2 YSLEER. The CDR3 length is 14 residues. Trimming removed 1 base at V and 4 bases at J, with 10 bases between.

The chain joins TRBV6-5 to TRBJ2-3; 9 nucleotides align to TRBD1. The CDR3 runs 15 residues. CDR1 MNHEY and CDR2 SVGAGI come from the germline V gene. V was pared by 10 bases and J by 2 bases, with 10 bases of the junction left unmatched. CDR3 in amino acids: CAIRQGGRPTDTQYF. CDR3 nucleotides: TGTGCCATCAGACAGGGGGGCCGCCCCACAGATACGCAGTATTTT.

The gene calls are TRBV6-5 and TRBJ1-3, with D hard to call. Trimming removed 1 base at V and 0 bases at J, with 10 bases between. The CDR3 runs to 16 residues. Germline V gene data show CDR1 as MNHEY and CDR2 as SVGAGI. The CDR3 reads CASSYWAGLSGNTIYF. The CDR3 bases are TGTGCCAGCAGTTACTGGGCAGGACTCTCTGGAAACACCATATATTTT.

The V gene is TRBV7-2, the J gene TRBJ1-1, with D uncertain. The germline CDR1 and CDR2 sequences are SGHTA and FQGNSA. Trimming cost V 4 bases and J 0 bases, with 9 bases left between them. This CDR3 is built from 14 residues. The CDR3 DNA reads TGTGCCAGCAGCTCCTTCGCCGTGAACACTGAAGCTTTCTTT. Its translation: CASSSFAVNTEAFF.

The rearrangement uses TRBV4-2 and TRBJ1-2, with 7 bases fitting TRBD1. This CDR3 spans 16 amino acids. Trimming took 2 bases from V and 7 from J; bases not matched to a gene: 13. Germline-derived CDR1 and CDR2 are LGHNA and YNFKEQ. The CDR3 sequence: CASSQTGADRLGGYTF. The CDR3 DNA reads TGTGCCAGCAGCCAAACAGGGGCCGATCGGCTAGGTGGCTACACCTTC.

V usage is TRBV5-1 and J usage is TRBJ1-4; D not resolved. Germline-derived CDR1 and CDR2 are SGHRS and YFSETQ. Trimming left V 1 base short and J 5 bases short, with 9 bases between. There are 14 residues in the CDR3. The CDR3 region has the DNA TGCGCCAGCAGCTTGAAGAATGACAATGAAAAACTGTTTTTT. This translates into CASSLKNDNEKLFF.

V usage is TRBV4-1 and J usage is TRBJ2-6; a weak D match, TRBD2 (6 bases). In germline, CDR1 is MGHRA, CDR2 YSYEKL. The CDR3 sequence is 19 residues long. V lost 0 bases, J lost 0 bases, and 15 bases lay in between. The CDR3 protein is CASSQDSMDGSSGANVLTF. CDR3 nucleotide sequence: TGCGCCAGCAGCCAAGATTCAATGGACGGGAGCTCTGGGGCCAACGTCCTGACTTTC.

This chain links TRBV6-2 or TRBV6-3 with TRBJ1-6, with TRBD1 identical over 8 bases. The CDR3 is 14 amino acids. Germline lookup yields CDR1 MNHEY and CDR2 SVGEGT. V lost 2 bases to trimming and J lost 6 bases; unmatched junction nucleotides: 0. CDR3: CASSYGQGNSPLHF. The CDR3 DNA reads as TGTGCCAGCAGTTACGGACAGGGTAATTCACCCCTCCACTTT.

This CDR3 reads CASSAGQTTNEKLFF. DNA for the CDR3: TGTGCCAGCAGCGCGGGACAGACAACTAATGAAAAACTGTTTTTT. The rearrangement uses TRBV21-1 and TRBJ1-4; the table's D call of TRBD1 was not tested on the DNA. TRBV21-1 is marked as a pseudogene. CDR3 size: 15 residues.

The V gene is TRBV29-1, the J gene TRBJ2-1; D may be TRBD1 or TRBD2 (5 bases each). The germline V and J ends were trimmed by 7 bases and 8 bases, with 9 bases remaining between them. The CDR3 runs 10 residues. Per the germline V gene, CDR1 is SQVTM and CDR2 is ANQGSEA. CDR3 DNA: TGCAGCGGGGACGGGGATGAGCAGTTCTTC. Amino acids: CSGDGDEQFF.

This rearrangement joins TRBV30 to TRBJ1-4, with D perhaps matching TRBD1 (5 bases). The germline gives CDR1 GTSNPN, CDR2 SVGIG (reference sequence). The CDR3 is 14 amino acids. The V end was cut by 1 base, the J end by 10 bases, with 16 bases between. The CDR3 region is CAWSEGIRGGKLFF. The CDR3, as DNA: TGTGCCTGGAGTGAGGGGATACGTGGAGGAAAACTGTTTTTT. Full variable domain (rest looked up from reference TRBV30 and TRBJ1-4): SQTIHQWPATLVQPVGSPLSLECTVEGTSNPNLYWYRQAAGRGLQLLFYSVGIGQISSEVPQNLSASRPQDRQFILSSKKLLLSDSGFYLCAWSEGIRGGKLFFGSGTQLSVL.

The chain couples TRBV28 to TRBJ1-2; D is ambiguous. Trimming shortened V by 4 bases and J by 4 bases, and 19 bases separated the two germline ends. The CDR3 totals 16 residues. Germline V lookup: CDR1 MDHEN, CDR2 SYDVKM. The CDR3 spells CASSSPSGSDGYGYTF. CDR3 in DNA: TGTGCCAGCAGTTCCCCTTCGGGCAGCGACGGCTATGGCTACACCTTC.

V usage is TRBV27 and J usage is TRBJ2-1; D is possibly TRBD1 (6 bases). With 3 bases removed from V and 6 bases from J, the gap between germline ends came to 24 bases. Germline CDR1 and CDR2: MNHEY and SMNVEV (reference sequence). There are 18 residues in the CDR3. The CDR3 here is CASSLFVVKDSHPNEQFF. CDR3 in DNA: TGTGCCAGCAGTTTGTTCGTGGTAAAGGACAGCCACCCCAATGAGCAGTTCTTC.

The V call is TRBV5-8, the J call TRBJ1-6, with D unresolved. Trimming cost V 0 bases and J 10 bases, with 14 bases left between them. Germline CDR1 and CDR2: SGHTS and YDEGEE. The CDR3 length is 15 residues. The CDR3 region is CASSLEPAPSSPLHF. Here the CDR3 DNA reads TGTGCCAGCAGCTTGGAACCGGCCCCCTCATCACCCCTCCACTTT.

This chain joins TRBV28 and TRBJ1-5; 12 bases agree with TRBD1. CDR1 is MDHEN and CDR2 is SYDVKM in the germline V gene. This CDR3 contains 17 residues. Trimming took 6 bases from V and 5 from J; bases not matched to a gene: 11. The CDR3 DNA reads as TGTGCCAGCAGCTCAACACCGGGACAGGGGGCTCATCAGCCCCAGCATTTT. Translating it yields CASSSTPGQGAHQPQHF.

The rearrangement uses TRBV10-3 and TRBJ2-3; 10 bases fit TRBD2. Germline trimming cut 8 bases from V and 2 bases from J; bases unmatched to any gene: 7. The CDR3 is 15 amino acids. The germline V gene encodes CDR1 ENHRY and CDR2 SYGVKD. The CDR3 loop is CAISFSGGATDTQYF. Written as DNA, the CDR3 is TGTGCCATCTCTTTCAGCGGGGGGGCCACAGATACGCAGTATTTT.

The V call is TRBV11-1, the J call TRBJ2-3, with D maybe TRBD2 (5 bases). Germline values: CDR1 SGHAT, CDR2 FQDESV (reference sequence). Trimming took off 5 bases at V and 5 bases at J, with 14 bases between the two ends. The CDR3 is 14 residues long. The CDR3 loop is CASSLGLARDTQYF. CDR3 sequence (DNA): TGTGCCAGCAGCCTTGGACTGGCCCGAGATACGCAGTATTTT.

This chain uses TRBV5-1 with TRBJ1-4; D is unresolved. The CDR3 runs to 15 residues. Trimming removed 0 bases from V and 4 bases from J, with 10 bases in between. Germline CDR1 SGHRS, CDR2 YFSETQ. CDR3 DNA sequence: TGCGCCAGCAGCTTGGTGGGAGGGTTTAATGAAAAACTGTTTTTT. Its translation is CASSLVGGFNEKLFF.

The rearrangement joins TRBV7-9 to TRBJ1-3; possible D gene TRBD1, 5 bases. Trimming took off 2 bases at V and 0 bases at J, with 14 bases between the two ends. Per the germline V gene, CDR1 is SEHNR and CDR2 is FQNEAQ (reference sequence). The CDR3 consists of 17 residues. The CDR3 loop reads CASSLRGRDDSGNTIYF. As DNA, the CDR3 is TGTGCCAGCAGCTTAAGGGGCCGGGACGACTCTGGAAACACCATATATTTT.